These 29 T cell receptor beta chains were sequenced from one sample in a study of cytomegalovirus exposure and HLA in healthy donors. The PCR employed 60 Vbeta primers together with 13 Jbeta primers. The protocol was immunoSEQ multiplex PCR, while the TCRdb copy is restricted to in-frame clones and leaves out a portion. The data show around 140,000 clones, with over 70% seen just once and about 1.6% held by the top ten. The sample comprised PBMCs. Source of these receptors: a woman aged 18-30 years in good health and CMV-seronegative.

This chain connects TRBV5-4 to TRBJ1-2, with a possible D match to TRBD1 (6 bases). Germline values: CDR1 SGHNT, CDR2 YYREEE (reference sequence). The CDR3 contains 15 residues. V was trimmed by 3 bases and J by 0 bases, leaving 12 bases between them. The CDR3 region has the DNA TGTGCCAGCAGCTCAATCGGGACAACTAACTATGGCTACACCTTC. It yields the protein CASSSIGTTNYGYTF.

This chain uses TRBV2 with TRBJ2-7; the match to TRBD2 covers 7 bases. CDR1 SNHLY and CDR2 FYNNEI come from the germline V gene. V lost 6 bases to trimming and J lost 4 bases; unmatched junction nucleotides: 9. This CDR3 region has 14 residues. CDR3 residues: CASRPTSETYEQYF. The DNA for the CDR3 is TGTGCCAGCAGGCCTACTAGCGAGACTTACGAGCAGTACTTC.

This chain uses TRBV4-1 with TRBJ2-3; TRBD2 matches 8 bases. The CDR3 has 17 amino acids. The germline V gene encodes CDR1 MGHRA and CDR2 YSYEKL. V lost 5 bases to trimming and J lost 4 bases; unmatched junction nucleotides: 14. CDR3 amino acids: CASSAEPGLARSDTQYF. The DNA of the CDR3 is TGCGCCAGCAGCGCAGAACCCGGACTAGCTCGGTCAGATACGCAGTATTTT.

This clone was detected once. This chain joins TRBV25-1 and TRBJ2-1, with 8 nucleotides matching TRBD2. The CDR3 contains 16 residues. The V gene end was trimmed by 3 bases and the J gene end by 2 bases; junction bases not matched to a gene: 6. Germline V gives CDR1 MGHDK, CDR2 SYGVNS. Here the CDR3 reads CASSESGRGTYNEQFF. CDR3 coding DNA: TGTGCCAGCAGTGAGTCCGGGAGGGGCACCTACAATGAGCAGTTCTTC.

The chain couples TRBV5-4 to TRBJ2-1; TRBD2 matches 9 bases. Looked up from germline, CDR1 is SGHNT and CDR2 is YYREEE (reference sequence). J was trimmed by 5 bases and V by 0 bases; bases with no gene match: 9. This CDR3 has 17 residues. The CDR3 DNA reads as TGTGCCAGCAGCTTGGAGACTAGCGGTAGAGGTAACAATGAGCAGTTCTTC. Translating gives CASSLETSGRGNNEQFF. The full variable domain, with the rest looked up from reference TRBV5-4 and TRBJ2-1, is ETGVTQSPTHLIKTRGQQVTLRCSSQSGHNTVSWYQQALGQGPQFIFQYYREEENGRGNFPPRFSGLQFPNYSSELNVNALELDDSALYLCASSLETSGRGNNEQFFGPGTRLTVL.

The J gene is TRBJ1-2, the V gene TRBV6-5, with D hard to call. Trimming removed 5 bases at V and 5 bases at J, with 15 bases between. CDR3 length: 14 amino acids. Germline V gene sequence: CDR1 MNHEY, CDR2 SVGAGI. The CDR3: CASSSPGLRYGYTF. The CDR3 DNA reads TGTGCCAGCAGTAGCCCCGGTCTTAGATATGGCTACACCTTC.

The rearrangement uses TRBV2 and TRBJ2-3, with 11 bases matching TRBD2. The junction had 0 bases not matched to a gene; V was cut back by 5 bases and J by 5 bases. Looked up from germline, CDR1 is SNHLY and CDR2 is FYNNEI. CDR3 length equals 13 residues. CDR3 sequence reads: CASSLAGGDTQYF. DNA of the CDR3: TGTGCCAGCAGTCTAGCGGGAGGAGATACGCAGTATTTT.

The CDR3, as DNA: TGTGCCAGCAGCTTGGCCGGAACTAATGAAAAACTGTTTTTT. It specifies CASSLAGTNEKLFF. J is TRBJ1-4 and V is TRBV5-4; no firm D call. Deletions cut 0 bases from V and 1 base from J, with 4 bases between. The CDR3 runs 14 residues. Germline V gives CDR1 SGHNT, CDR2 YYREEE (reference sequence). The entire variable domain, with the rest obtained from reference TRBV5-4 and TRBJ1-4, is as follows: ETGVTQSPTHLIKTRGQQVTLRCSSQSGHNTVSWYQQALGQGPQFIFQYYREEENGRGNFPPRFSGLQFPNYSSELNVNALELDDSALYLCASSLAGTNEKLFFGSGTQLSVL.

This clone has only one observation. The gene calls are TRBV27 and TRBJ1-1; tentative D call: TRBD1 (5 bases). Germline V gives CDR1 MNHEY, CDR2 SMNVEV (reference sequence). Trimming removed 6 bases from V and 10 bases from J, with 24 bases in between. CDR3 size: 15 residues. CDR3 DNA: TGTGCCAGCAGGGGGGGTTCCAGAAGGCTAGACGGAGCTTTCTTT. Its protein product is CASRGGSRRLDGAFF.

This clone has only a few counts. The genes are TRBV9 and TRBJ2-5; possibly TRBD1 for D (5 bases). This CDR3 has 15 amino acids. V was clipped by 0 bases and J by 5 bases, with 14 bases between them. Germline-derived CDR1 and CDR2 are SGDLS and YYNGEE. In DNA form, the CDR3 reads TGTGCCAGCAGCGTAGGGCAGGGAAACGGGGAGACCCAGTACTTC. Its protein is CASSVGQGNGETQYF.

The chain employs TRBV11-2 and TRBJ1-1; 7 bases fit TRBD1. V lost 6 bases to trimming and J lost 0 bases; unmatched junction nucleotides: 13. Germline CDR1 is SGHAT and CDR2 is FQNNGV. The CDR3 has 17 amino acids. The CDR3 DNA is TGTGCCAGCAGTCCGAACCCCGGGACAGCTCTGAACACTGAAGCTTTCTTT. Its translation: CASSPNPGTALNTEAFF. The variable domain in full, with the rest retrieved from reference TRBV11-2 and TRBJ1-1, is EAGVAQSPRYKIIEKRQSVAFWCNPISGHATLYWYQQILGQGPKLLIQFQNNGVVDDSQLPKDRFSAERLKGVDSTLKIQPAKLEDSAVYLCASSPNPGTALNTEAFFGQGTRLTVV.

The chain employs TRBV29-1 and TRBJ1-1; TRBD1 agrees at 7 bases. The CDR3 is made up of 11 amino acids. Germline assignment: CDR1 SQVTM and CDR2 ANQGSEA. V trimming: 7 bases; J trimming: 9 bases; junction bases outside the gene matches: 8. This chain's CDR3 is CSATKTGKAFF. CDR3 bases: TGCAGCGCCACGAAGACAGGGAAAGCTTTCTTT. Filled out from reference TRBV29-1 and TRBJ1-1, the complete variable domain reads SAVISQKPSRDICQRGTSLTIQCQVDSQVTMMFWYRQQPGQSLTLIATANQGSEATYESGFVIDKFPISRPNLTFSTLTVSNMSPEDSSIYLCSATKTGKAFFGQGTRLTVV.

The V call is TRBV10-1, the J call TRBJ2-1; 8 bases align to TRBD2. The CDR3 is 14 residues long. CDR1 is WNHNN, CDR2 SYGVQD, per germline (reference sequence). The V and J ends lost 4 bases and 8 bases, in that order; junction bases with no gene match: 7. CDR3 amino acids: CASSAGTSFYEQFF. CDR3 bases: TGCGCCAGCAGTGCCGGGACTAGTTTCTATGAGCAGTTCTTC.

This clone has only one observation. One junction end does not reproduce the germline sequence, and a read error may be involved. This chain joins TRBV29-1 and TRBJ1-1; no reliable D call. CDR3 size: 15 residues. Looked up from germline, CDR1 is SQVTM and CDR2 is ANQGSEA. The CDR3 nucleotides read TGCAGCGTCGAAGAATATATAAATGTGAACACTGAAGCTTTCTTT. Translated, it gives CSVEEYINVNTEAFF. The full variable domain, in which reference TRBV29-1 and TRBJ1-1 provide the parts outside the CDR3, is SAVISQKPSRDICQRGTSLTIQCQVDSQVTMMFWYRQQPGQSLTLIATANQGSEATYESGFVIDKFPISRPNLTFSTLTVSNMSPEDSSIYLCSVEEYINVNTEAFFGQGTRLTVV.

This chain connects TRBV6-5 to TRBJ2-7, with TRBD2 as a possible D gene (6 bases). V lost 5 bases and J lost 2, with 13 bases in between. Germline CDR1 and CDR2: MNHEY and SVGAGI. This CDR3 contains 14 residues. CDR3 coding DNA: TGTGCCAGCAGTGCCCCGGGAGACCCCTACGAGCAGTACTTC. Protein sequence: CASSAPGDPYEQYF.

The chain carries TRBV7-2 and TRBJ1-2; 7 bases map to TRBD1. This CDR3 is built from 12 residues. After removal of 1 base from V and 8 bases from J, the junction contained 1 base not matched to a gene. CDR1 is SGHTA and CDR2 is FQGNSA in the germline V gene. In nucleotides, the CDR3 is TGTGCCAGCAGCTTAGGGGGACAGGGCTACACCTTC. Its protein product is CASSLGGQGYTF.

The rearrangement joins TRBV7-9 to TRBJ2-7; a possible D gene is TRBD2 (5 bases). This CDR3 contains 14 residues. CDR1 SEHNR and CDR2 FQNEAQ come from the germline V gene (reference sequence). V was trimmed by 1 base and J by 7 bases, leaving 14 bases between them. This chain's CDR3 is CASSLERESKEQYF. The CDR3 DNA reads as TGTGCCAGCAGCTTAGAAAGGGAGTCGAAAGAGCAGTACTTC.

Remarks on this clone: One junction end disagrees with the germline gene, perhaps due to a read error. The rearrangement joins TRBV29-1 to TRBJ1-2; D perhaps matches TRBD1 (5 bases). The germline V gene has CDR1 SQVTM and CDR2 ANQGSEA. The CDR3 is 14 amino acids. The CDR3 region has the DNA TGCAGCGCCAAAGAAGGAGGGGCGGGCTATGGCTACACCTTT. It encodes CSAKEGGAGYGYTF.

The V and J genes are TRBV2 and TRBJ2-4, with 10 positions matching TRBD1. Per the germline V gene, CDR1 is SNHLY and CDR2 is FYNNEI. With V trimmed by 10 bases and J by 3 bases, 9 bases remained unmatched. The CDR3 totals 15 residues. Here the CDR3 reads CATRDRGRDKNIQYF. The CDR3 bases are TGTGCCACCAGAGACAGGGGGCGCGACAAAAACATTCAGTACTTC.

The chain combines TRBV5-1 with TRBJ2-5, with D possibly matching TRBD1 (6 bases). Germline loops: CDR1 SGHRS, CDR2 YFSETQ. The CDR3 loop spans 14 amino acids. The germline V and J ends were trimmed by 1 base and 5 bases, with 12 bases remaining between them. The CDR3 DNA is TGCGCCAGCAGCTTGACAGGGTTGGGGGAGACCCAGTACTTC. It codes for CASSLTGLGETQYF.

The chain has TRBV30 and TRBJ1-5; D remains unclear. The CDR3 has 15 residues. V lost 3 bases, J lost 0 bases, and 12 bases lay in between. Germline V gene sequence: CDR1 GTSNPN, CDR2 SVGIG (reference sequence). The CDR3 DNA sequence: TGTGCCTGGAGCTCAGGAACCTATAGCAATCAGCCCCAGCATTTT. This codes for CAWSSGTYSNQPQHF.

This clone was found a few times. The chain carries TRBV5-4 and TRBJ1-1, with D possibly TRBD1 on 5 matching bases. V was clipped by 5 bases and J by 1 base, with 24 bases between them. The CDR3 runs 18 residues. Germline-derived CDR1 and CDR2 are SGHNT and YYREEE (reference sequence). CDR3 sequence reads: CASSPRFRVSGENTEAFF. The CDR3 nucleotides read TGTGCCAGCAGTCCTCGGTTCAGGGTGAGTGGGGAGAACACTGAAGCTTTCTTT. The full variable domain, completed using reference TRBV5-4 and TRBJ1-1, is ETGVTQSPTHLIKTRGQQVTLRCSSQSGHNTVSWYQQALGQGPQFIFQYYREEENGRGNFPPRFSGLQFPNYSSELNVNALELDDSALYLCASSPRFRVSGENTEAFFGQGTRLTVV.

This sequence joins TRBV27 and TRBJ2-7; tentative D call: TRBD2 (5 bases). This CDR3 region has 15 residues. V lost 6 bases and J 2 bases, leaving 17 bases between the germline ends. Germline CDR1 is MNHEY and CDR2 is SMNVEV (reference sequence). CDR3 amino acids: CASRVASGVPYEQYF. CDR3 sequence (DNA): TGTGCCAGCAGAGTTGCGTCCGGGGTACCCTACGAGCAGTACTTC.

The chain has TRBV5-1 and TRBJ2-2, with TRBD1 identical over 7 bases. This CDR3 is built from 15 residues. The germline V gene has CDR1 SGHRS and CDR2 YFSETQ. The J segment lost 2 bases and the V segment lost 3 bases, leaving 4 bases of the junction unmatched. In DNA, the CDR3 is TGCGCCAGCAGCTCCGGGACAGCTAACACCGGGGAGCTGTTTTTT. It translates to CASSSGTANTGELFF.

J is TRBJ1-2 and V is TRBV5-1, with D uncertain. Germline V gene sequence: CDR1 SGHRS, CDR2 YFSETQ. Trimming stripped 4 bases from V and 3 bases from J, with 10 bases between. This CDR3 has 13 amino acids. As DNA, the CDR3 is TGCGCCAGCAGCACCGGGGTGGACTATGGCTACACCTTC. It specifies CASSTGVDYGYTF.

This chain links TRBV5-1 with TRBJ2-1; D possibly corresponds to TRBD2 (7 bases). V lost 7 bases to trimming and J lost 7 bases, with 15 bases between them. Germline lookup yields CDR1 SGHRS and CDR2 YFSETQ. The length of the CDR3 is 13 residues. CDR3 bases: TGCGCCAGCTCCTCGGAGGGGGGGAATGAGCAGTTCTTC. The encoded protein is CASSSEGGNEQFF. The whole variable domain, filled in from reference TRBV5-1 and TRBJ2-1, reads KAGVTQTPRYLIKTRGQQVTLSCSPISGHRSVSWYQQTPGQGLQFLFEYFSETQRNKGNFPGRFSGRQFSNSRSEMNVSTLELGDSALYLCASSSEGGNEQFFGPGTRLTVL.

The V call is TRBV6-1, the J call TRBJ1-4; 7 nucleotides align to TRBD1. This CDR3 has 13 residues. Germline V gene data show CDR1 as MNHNS and CDR2 as SASEGT. With V trimmed by 3 bases and J by 6 bases, 1 base remained unmatched. CDR3 sequence: CASSDGTDEKLFF. As DNA, the CDR3 is TGTGCCAGCAGTGACGGGACAGATGAAAAACTGTTTTTT.

The chain couples TRBV6-5 to TRBJ1-5, with D unclear. CDR1 is MNHEY and CDR2 is SVGAGI in the germline V gene. V was cut by 5 bases and J by 6 bases, with 14 bases left in between. This CDR3 has 14 amino acids. CDR3 sequence reads: CASSPKGRGQPQHF. The CDR3 nucleotides read TGTGCCAGCAGTCCTAAAGGGCGGGGTCAGCCCCAGCATTTT.

The rearrangement links TRBV19 to TRBJ2-3, with D tentatively TRBD2 (6 bases). Trimming stripped 7 bases from V and 7 bases from J, with 18 bases between. The CDR3 covers 14 residues. Germline V gene sequence: CDR1 LNHDA, CDR2 SQIVND (reference sequence). CDR3 sequence reads: CASTPTPGDHTQYF. In DNA form, the CDR3 reads TGTGCCAGTACTCCAACACCGGGGGATCATACGCAGTATTTT. The full variable domain, its missing parts supplied by reference TRBV19 and TRBJ2-3, is DGGITQSPKYLFRKEGQNVTLSCEQNLNHDAMYWYRQDPGQGLRLIYYSQIVNDFQKGDIAEGYSVSREKKESFPLTVTSAQKNPTAFYLCASTPTPGDHTQYFGPGTRLTVL.